This is a list of T cell receptor beta chains from one sample in a study of cytomegalovirus exposure and HLA in healthy donors. The repertoire was sequenced with immunoSEQ multiplex PCR; TCRdb's copy has only in-frame clones and lacks some. The table records about 120,000 clones, approximately 8.6% of them present only once. Sequenced sample: PBMCs. The receptors were gathered from a woman between 35 and 50 years old in good health and CMV-seropositive. The CDR3 runs from the conserved cysteine through the conserved F or W. The order of the fields is V gene, J gene, clone size, D gene, CDR3 DNA, CDR3 protein. The D gene is left open where the match is weak. Rows give clone size only sometimes, using once, few, many, or a class for an expanded clone.

v_call: TRBV5-1
j_call: TRBJ1-5
clone_size: few
d_call: NA
cdr3_nt: TGCGCCAGCAGCTTGCTCGGGGGGGAGAGGCAGCCCCAGCATTTT
cdr3_aa: CASSLLGGERQPQHF

v_call: TRBV10-1
j_call: TRBJ2-7
clone_size: few
d_call: TRBD1
cdr3_nt: TGCGCCAGCAGGGACAGGGGTGCCTACGAGCAGTACTTC
cdr3_aa: CASRDRGAYEQYF

v_call: TRBV28
j_call: TRBJ2-7
clone_size: few
d_call: TRBD1
cdr3_nt: TGTGCCAGCACAACAGGGGTCGAGCAGTACTTC
cdr3_aa: CASTTGVEQYF

v_call: TRBV19
j_call: TRBJ1-1
clone_size: few
d_call: NA
cdr3_nt: TGTGCCAGTAGTATTGGGTGGAGGGGAGAAGCTTTCTTT
cdr3_aa: CASSIGWRGEAFF

v_call: TRBV5-8
j_call: TRBJ1-5
clone_size: NA
d_call: NA
cdr3_nt: TGTGCCAGCAGCCCCCCGGTGAGGGTTGATCAGCCCCAGCATTTT
cdr3_aa: CASSPPVRVDQPQHF

v_call: TRBV18
j_call: TRBJ1-2
clone_size: few
d_call: NA
cdr3_nt: TGTGCCAGCTCACCACCTGGAGTTGGCTACACCTTC
cdr3_aa: CASSPPGVGYTF

v_call: TRBV5-1
j_call: TRBJ1-5
clone_size: few
d_call: NA
cdr3_nt: TGCGCCAGCAGAACAGGGATCTCCCCGGATCAGCCCCAGCATTTT
cdr3_aa: CASRTGISPDQPQHF

v_call: TRBV15
j_call: TRBJ2-4
clone_size: few
d_call: NA
cdr3_nt: TGTGCCACCAGCACAACAGGGCGTATTCAGTACTTC
cdr3_aa: CATSTTGRIQYF

v_call: TRBV30
j_call: TRBJ1-1
clone_size: few
d_call: NA
cdr3_nt: TGTGCCTGGACCCTGACAGAAATGAACACTGAAGCTTTCTTT
cdr3_aa: CAWTLTEMNTEAFF

v_call: TRBV25-1
j_call: TRBJ2-1
clone_size: NA
d_call: TRBD1
cdr3_nt: TGTGCCGCCTGGGACAGGGCAAGGAATGAGCAGTTCTTC
cdr3_aa: CAAWDRARNEQFF

v_call: TRBV28
j_call: TRBJ1-6
clone_size: NA
d_call: TRBD1
cdr3_nt: TGTGCCACCAAGTGGGGAGGGACAGGCAATAATTCACCCCTCCACTTT
cdr3_aa: CATKWGGTGNNSPLHF

v_call: TRBV19
j_call: TRBJ1-1
clone_size: NA
d_call: NA
cdr3_nt: TGTGCCAGTAGTACCTACTTTGGACAGCAGAACACTGAAGCTTTCTTT
cdr3_aa: CASSTYFGQQNTEAFF

v_call: TRBV10-3
j_call: TRBJ1-6
clone_size: NA
d_call: NA
cdr3_nt: TGTGCCATCAGGACAGACTTTTCTAATTCACCCCTCCACTTT
cdr3_aa: CAIRTDFSNSPLHF

v_call: TRBV6-5
j_call: TRBJ2-3
clone_size: few
d_call: NA
cdr3_nt: TGTGCCAGCAGCCTCACTAGTACCCCAGATACGCAGTATTTT
cdr3_aa: CASSLTSTPDTQYF

v_call: TRBV5-4
j_call: TRBJ1-2
clone_size: NA
d_call: TRBD1
cdr3_nt: TGTGCCAGCAGCGCGGGACAGGGGATGGGCTACACCTTC
cdr3_aa: CASSAGQGMGYTF

v_call: TRBV7-3
j_call: TRBJ1-1
clone_size: few
d_call: NA
cdr3_nt: TGTGCCAGCAGCCTCGGGACATACACTGAAGCTTTCTTT
cdr3_aa: CASSLGTYTEAFF

v_call: TRBV4-1
j_call: TRBJ2-7
clone_size: few
d_call: NA
cdr3_nt: TGCGCCAGCAGCTCCGGGACTGTAACCTACGAGCAGTACTTC
cdr3_aa: CASSSGTVTYEQYF

v_call: TRBV5-1
j_call: TRBJ2-7
clone_size: NA
d_call: NA
cdr3_nt: TGCGCCAGCAGCCCTGGACAGGGAGGGCCCTACGAGCAGTACTTC
cdr3_aa: CASSPGQGGPYEQYF

v_call: TRBV19
j_call: TRBJ1-1
clone_size: NA
d_call: NA
cdr3_nt: TGTGCCAGTGGTGGGGGGGTGGTTGAAGCTTTCTTT
cdr3_aa: CASGGGVVEAFF

v_call: TRBV15
j_call: TRBJ2-1
clone_size: once
d_call: NA
cdr3_nt: TGTGCCACCAGCCGTATAACAGGGACCGATGAGCAGTTCTTC
cdr3_aa: CATSRITGTDEQFF

v_call: TRBV5-1
j_call: TRBJ2-7
clone_size: NA
d_call: TRBD1
cdr3_nt: TGCGCCAGCAGCTCATGGACAGGGTCCTCCTACGAGCAGTACTTC
cdr3_aa: CASSSWTGSSYEQYF

v_call: TRBV18
j_call: TRBJ1-1
clone_size: few
d_call: NA
cdr3_nt: TGTGCCAGCTCACCATCCCGACAGACGAACACTGAAGCTTTCTTT
cdr3_aa: CASSPSRQTNTEAFF

v_call: TRBV19
j_call: TRBJ2-7
clone_size: NA
d_call: TRBD1
cdr3_nt: TGTGCCAGTAGTATCGGGCAGGGGGCTTACGAGCAGTACTTC
cdr3_aa: CASSIGQGAYEQYF

v_call: TRBV9
j_call: TRBJ2-3
clone_size: few
d_call: TRBD2
cdr3_nt: TGTGCCAGCCGGGCGGGGGGGGCCGCAGATACGCAGTATTTT
cdr3_aa: CASRAGGAADTQYF

v_call: TRBV20-1
j_call: TRBJ2-7
clone_size: few
d_call: NA
cdr3_nt: TGCAGTGCGGCCGACTACGAGCAGTACTTC
cdr3_aa: CSAADYEQYF

v_call: TRBV5-4
j_call: TRBJ2-7
clone_size: few
d_call: TRBD2
cdr3_nt: TGTGCCGCCGGAGGGGGACCAGGAAAGCAGCGGGGGAACGAGCAGTACTTC
cdr3_aa: CAAGGGPGKQRGNEQYF

v_call: TRBV6-1
j_call: TRBJ2-7
clone_size: few
d_call: TRBD1
cdr3_nt: TGTGCCAGCAGTGAAGCCGGCACAGGGGCCCACGAGCAGTACTTC
cdr3_aa: CASSEAGTGAHEQYF

v_call: TRBV5-6
j_call: TRBJ2-5
clone_size: few
d_call: TRBD2
cdr3_nt: TGTGCCAGCAGCTGGACTAGCGGGGGGGGGTACCAAGAGACCCAGTACTTC
cdr3_aa: CASSWTSGGGYQETQYF

v_call: TRBV5-6
j_call: TRBJ1-2
clone_size: NA
d_call: NA
cdr3_nt: TGTGCCAGCAGCCGCCCGGCCAGGGCTAACTATGGCTACACCTTC
cdr3_aa: CASSRPARANYGYTF

v_call: TRBV7-6
j_call: TRBJ1-6
clone_size: NA
d_call: NA
cdr3_nt: TGTGCCAGCAGCCATCGACAGAGCTCCTATAATTCACCCCTCCACTTT
cdr3_aa: CASSHRQSSYNSPLHF

v_call: TRBV29-1
j_call: TRBJ1-1
clone_size: NA
d_call: TRBD1
cdr3_nt: TGCAGCGTTGGCGCCGGGGCAGGGGGAACCACTGAAGCTTTCTTT
cdr3_aa: CSVGAGAGGTTEAFF

v_call: TRBV5-6
j_call: TRBJ2-1
clone_size: NA
d_call: NA
cdr3_nt: TGTGCCAGCAGCTTTAGGGGCCTAGGGGGTTACGATGAGCAGTTCTTC
cdr3_aa: CASSFRGLGGYDEQFF

v_call: TRBV27
j_call: TRBJ2-3
clone_size: NA
d_call: NA
cdr3_nt: TGTGCCAGCAGTTTATCGTTGAGGTTAGGATATAGCACAGATACGCAGTATTTT
cdr3_aa: CASSLSLRLGYSTDTQYF

v_call: TRBV29-1
j_call: TRBJ2-1
clone_size: few
d_call: NA
cdr3_nt: TGCAGCGGGGGGACAGGGGGAATGGGCCTACTAGCGGGAACCTACAATGAGCAGTTCTTC
cdr3_aa: CSGGTGGMGLLAGTYNEQFF

v_call: TRBV7-9
j_call: TRBJ1-5
clone_size: NA
d_call: TRBD1
cdr3_nt: TGTGCCAGCAGCCTAGACAGGGGAGGCAATCAGCCCCAGCATTTT
cdr3_aa: CASSLDRGGNQPQHF

v_call: TRBV18
j_call: TRBJ2-2
clone_size: NA
d_call: TRBD2
cdr3_nt: TGTGCCAGCTCATTGGGGACTACCTCAATGAACACCGGGGAGCTGTTTTTT
cdr3_aa: CASSLGTTSMNTGELFF

v_call: TRBV7-3
j_call: TRBJ2-5
clone_size: NA
d_call: NA
cdr3_nt: TGTGCCAGCAGCTTACGGGGGGCTCAAGAGACCCAGTACTTC
cdr3_aa: CASSLRGAQETQYF

v_call: TRBV5-6
j_call: TRBJ1-2
clone_size: NA
d_call: NA
cdr3_nt: TGTGCCAGCAGCGCACAGGGAGAAAGGAACTATGGCTACACCTTC
cdr3_aa: CASSAQGERNYGYTF

v_call: TRBV6-5
j_call: TRBJ2-7
clone_size: many
d_call: NA
cdr3_nt: TGTGCCAGTAAAGATGCCGGGGTCTCCTACGAGCAGTACTTC
cdr3_aa: CASKDAGVSYEQYF

v_call: TRBV30
j_call: TRBJ1-1
clone_size: few
d_call: NA
cdr3_nt: TGTGCCTGGAGCGTCCCTTGGAACACTGAAGCTTTCTTT
cdr3_aa: CAWSVPWNTEAFF

v_call: TRBV19
j_call: TRBJ1-5
clone_size: NA
d_call: NA
cdr3_nt: TGTGCCAGTAGTGGGAGCGGAGGGAGGCAGCCCCAGCATTTT
cdr3_aa: CASSGSGGRQPQHF

v_call: TRBV18
j_call: TRBJ2-7
clone_size: few
d_call: TRBD1
cdr3_nt: TGTGCCAGCTCACCCCAGGCAGGGGGCGAGTACGAGCAGTACTTC
cdr3_aa: CASSPQAGGEYEQYF

v_call: TRBV7-6
j_call: TRBJ2-7
clone_size: NA
d_call: TRBD1
cdr3_nt: TGTGCCAGCAGTCCAATACCGGGACAGTTCTACGAGCAGTACTTC
cdr3_aa: CASSPIPGQFYEQYF

v_call: TRBV7-9
j_call: TRBJ2-3
clone_size: few
d_call: NA
cdr3_nt: TGTGCCAGCAGCTTAAGGGGGTCCCGCACAGATACGCAGTATTTT
cdr3_aa: CASSLRGSRTDTQYF

v_call: TRBV5-1
j_call: TRBJ2-2
clone_size: NA
d_call: TRBD2
cdr3_nt: TGCGCCAGCAGAAGCGGGGGCGAGAACACCGGGGAGCTGTTTTTT
cdr3_aa: CASRSGGENTGELFF

v_call: TRBV28
j_call: TRBJ1-2
clone_size: few
d_call: NA
cdr3_nt: TGTGCCAGCAGCCCGGGGGACCCTCCCTTCTATGGCTACACCTTC
cdr3_aa: CASSPGDPPFYGYTF